This T cell receptor beta chain was captured in a study of T cells in Graves' hyperthyroidism and ophthalmopathy (dated by TCRdb to between 2017 and 2020). Regarding the complete study: Peripheral blood was sampled at the time of initial diagnosis, prior to any treatment. TCR V-J signatures able to tell the groups apart were searched for in a discovery cohort of approximately 95 patients, of whom around 42 had Graves' ophthalmopathy and 55 to 60 had stable Graves' hyperthyroidism. In about 6 Graves' hyperthyroidism patients, the study also compared T-cell repertoires from thyroid tissue with T-cell repertoires from blood. Once sampling was done, hyperthyroidism patients were given methimazole at a starting dose of 30 mg daily, whereas ophthalmopathy patients were given high-dose intravenous methylprednisolone. Prospective prediction of ophthalmopathy was tested in an independent validation cohort of some 20 hyperthyroidism patients and around 16 patients who later progressed to ophthalmopathy. The 95 to 100 discovery patients were randomly split 7:3 into training and test sets. The paper reports TCR Vbeta CDR3 sequencing of some 140 peripheral blood samples: some 41 ophthalmopathy, roughly 80 hyperthyroidism and around 17 progressor patients. Here is what the overall study found, with its caveats: Sample size was not statistically predetermined, and blinding of investigators to group allocation was not performed. A 13 V-J signature model separated ophthalmopathy from stable hyperthyroidism, with just over 85% sensitivity and 81.08% specificity in cross-validation and 80%/75% in testing. In validation, the model predicted progression to ophthalmopathy a median of around six months before onset, with approximately 71% sensitivity and 72.22% specificity. Most expanded thyroid clonotypes (frequency above 0.001) were also detected in blood, suggesting blood repertoires may reflect thyroid immune responses.

Including the terminal cysteine and phenylalanine, the CDR3 comprises 15 residues. Only the CDR3 part of the read is kept: 45 bases, read in frame from the first base. In the germline V gene (reference sequence), CDR1 corresponds to SGHAT and CDR2 to FQDESV. V drops 1 base and J drops 3 bases, leaving 9 bases in between. A patient counted as having stable Graves' hyperthyroidism if no progression to ophthalmopathy occurred over 18 months of follow-up. Hyperthyroidism patients were newly diagnosed, had a disease duration of under 2 months, and were aged 18 to 65 years. The study excluded patients with uncontrolled infections, other autoimmune diseases, pregnancy or lactation. Diagnoses relied on clinical symptoms, serum thyroxine and TRAb, thyroid ultrasound and orbital computed tomography. PBMCs were separated from approximately 9.9 ml of fresh peripheral blood using Ficoll-Paque density gradient centrifugation. Total RNA was extracted with Trizol reagent, and quality was checked on an Agilent 2100 Bioanalyzer.

This clonotype was seen repeatedly, ten times or more. Its antigen is currently not known. Base quality data are lacking; no much larger clone is found one base away. The TCR beta CDR3 regions were amplified from RNA transcripts. For the first round of RT-PCR on the TCR CDR3, the HTBI primer set was used together with the Qiagen OneStep RT-PCR kit. Libraries were constructed in a second round of multiplex PCR, after which size selection and purification were performed. Libraries were sequenced paired-end with 100 bp reads on an Illumina HiSeq2000. Per the source publication's procedure: SOAPnuke was used to process the raw data, throwing out any read that contained adapters or uncalled bases, had a mean Phred below 15, or lacked an exact constant-primer or identifier match. High-quality paired reads were merged with COPE v1.2.5, and unique nucleotide sequences were defined as clonotypes. MiTCR v1.1 was used to align clonotypes to the IMGT TRBV, TRBD and TRBJ reference segments. The analysis was restricted to V-J combinations with a frequency above 0.0001, which together covered 98% to 99.2% of the repertoires. The TCS score was defined as F50 (clonal expansion) divided by E x V (chaos), with BLOSUM62-based TCRdist calculated between CDR3 peptides within each V-J. Welch's t-statistics and random forest reduced approximately 520 V-J features to around 14, which were used in a naive Bayes classifier (R e1071). TCRdb reprocessed the public reads (quality trimming at Q25 with fastp, clone calling with MiXCR) and kept in-frame beta chains. A single entry per CDR3 protein holds the most common genes and DNA from its merged rows. The V and J calls reflect TCRdb's pipeline rather than the authors' work. The sample table contains about 720,000 distinct CDR3 sequences; only one count was recorded for around 17% of them. Under 9.5% of the sample is taken by the ten largest.

The material sequenced was blood. This TCR derives from a man aged 18 to 30 with Graves' hyperthyroidism. The rearranged segments are TRBV11-1 and TRBJ2-2; the D segment cannot be called with confidence. The CDR3 amino acid sequence is: CASSLEGFHTGELFF. Here is the DNA: TGTGCCAGCAGCTTAGAGGGTTTCCACACCGGGGAGCTGTTTTTT.